This T cell receptor (beta chain) was documented in a study of spatial heterogeneity in lung cancer (dated by TCRdb to the late 2010s). For the wider study: Beta-chain transcripts were consistently detected in greater numbers than alpha-chain transcripts, which likely reflected higher beta-chain transcript abundance. In tumor regions, TCR transcript counts showed a strong correlation with a T cell transcriptional module score derived from matched bulk RNA-seq. In the raw uncorrected reads, each unique combination of TCR and UMI appeared on average more than ten times. In non-small cell lung cancer, the study quantitatively compared TCR alpha and beta repertoires across several tumor regions, matched nontumor lung, and blood. Nonsynonymous mutation counts, determined by whole-exome sequencing of tumor tissue, were related to features of the TCR repertoire. Both alpha and beta chains were TCR-sequenced in samples taken at surgery, namely 220 tumor regions, around 64 matched nontumor lung samples and about 58 PBMC samples.

By its share of the sample, this clonotype is large (0.1 to 1%). Its antigen is not yet known. No base-level quality is on record; no much larger clone is a single base apart. The time point label on this specimen signifies: sample taken at primary tumor resection. The donors were some 72 patients from the lung TRACERx cohort who had early-stage, untreated non-small cell lung cancer. Whole RNA extracted from tumor and nontumor lung tissue, or from cryopreserved PBMC samples, was used for TCR sequencing without cell sorting. Only patients for whom sufficient RNA was available from at least two tumor regions were selected for TCR sequencing. A lung pathologist reviewed the tumor and adjacent nontumor lung specimens before the specimens were selected. Paper-wide results and their limitations: TCR-seq was estimated to cover only 6% to 7% of tumor T cells for alpha chains and 13% to 15% for beta chains. The tumor nonsynonymous mutation count correlated with the number of expanded alpha and beta TCRs within the tumor. Additional single-cell paired TCR alpha and beta sequencing was considered necessary to confirm, at a functional level, the hypothesis that regional TCRs recognize regional mutations. Counts of ubiquitous and regional expanded TCRs correlated with counts of ubiquitous and regional nonsynonymous mutations, respectively.

Library preparation used 5' RACE. Data came from a NextSeq 500. The TCR library protocol attached a unique molecular identifier to each TCR cDNA molecule to allow correction of PCR and sequencing errors. As for the authors' bioinformatics: TCR identification, UMI-based error correction and CDR3 extraction were performed with Decombinator tools. TCRs above a frequency of 2 per 1,000, corresponding to the top 1% of the tumor frequency distribution, were defined as expanded. Expanded tumor TCRs were classed as regional if statistically deemed absent (corrected P<0.05) from at least one tumor region, otherwise ubiquitous. Rényi diversity was computed with the R vegan package after subsampling each repertoire 100 times to 5,000 TCRs. CDR3 similarity networks were built from amino acid triplet string-kernel similarity, connecting CDR3s with pairwise similarity above 0.82. Using fastp at Q25 and MiXCR, TCRdb reprocessed the public reads and kept productive beta chains. Rows merge per CDR3 protein into single entries with the most common DNA and genes. TCRdb's processing, not the study's, gives the V and J calls here. The sample table lists 1,500 to 2,000 distinct CDR3 sequences, approximately 4.2% of them with a count of one. The ten largest account for about 30% of the sample.

Including cysteine and phenylalanine, the CDR3 has 14 amino acids. Kept here is only the CDR3 DNA, which spans 42 bases and is read in frame from base 1. CDR1 and CDR2 (ENHRY, SYGVKD) derive from the germline V gene. V is pruned by 7 bases and J by 1 base, leaving 4 bases of the junction without a gene match. The rearrangement joined TRBV10-3 to TRBJ2-1; TRBD1 agrees with 7 junctional bases. The clonotype comes from a male donor with early-stage non-small cell lung cancer. The specimen comprised lung tumor tissue, sampled at surgery. The nucleotides read TGTGCCATCACCACGGACAGGTCCTACAATGAGCAGTTCTTC. Translation gives CAITTDRSYNEQFF.